Reported below is one TCR beta chain. This entry comes from a study of cytomegalovirus exposure and HLA in healthy donors. Researchers ran the PCR with 60 Vbeta and 13 Jbeta primers. TCRdb's table, derived via immunoSEQ multiplex PCR, lists solely in-frame clones and lacks some. The data show 130,000 or so clones, roughly three fifths seen once. The CDR3 sequence is 16 residues long. V lost 0 bases, J lost 5 bases, and 13 bases lay in between. Germline assignment: CDR1 MGHRA and CDR2 YSYEKL. The chain carries TRBV4-1 and TRBJ1-4; no reliable D call. This clonotype was sampled from a man younger than 30 in good health and CMV-seronegative. Input material: PBMCs. CDR3 in DNA: TGCGCCAGCAGCCAAGATAAAAGGGAGGGCAATGAAAAACTGTTTTTT. As protein: CASSQDKREGNEKLFF.